Presented here are 21 T cell receptor beta chains from one specimen sequenced in a study of stem cell transplantation in POMP-related autoinflammatory disease listed by TCRdb under 2021. These receptors lack a known antigen. The sample's time point, from its label and the paper: before hematopoietic stem cell transplant. Receptor amplification or capture employed the immunoSEQ multiplex PCR assay. TCRdb took over this immuneACCESS table, retaining in-frame rearrangements with V and J assigned. Such tables are incomplete; in checked studies, under half of the missing clones stem from an unresolved V gene, and the remainder is unexplained. Across this sample there are 7,000 to 9,000 clones, with just over 90% seen only once. Around 2.8% of the sample belongs to the ten largest clones. The paper as a whole reports these results and caveats: PRAID patients trended toward lower TRB diversity and higher clonality across all analyzed T-cell subsets. The number of unique TRB V-J gene pairings in PRAID patients was restricted.

The sample here was CD8+ T cells from PBMCs, taken before stem cell transplantation. These receptor sequences come from a human donor with POMP-related autoinflammation and immune dysregulation (PRAID).

The CDR3 DNA is TGTGCCAGCAGCCCGCGACAGGGCACAGATACGCAGTATTTT. Translation: CASSPRQGTDTQYF. The chain employs TRBV13 and TRBJ2-3, with a possible D match to TRBD1 (6 bases). This CDR3 region has 14 residues. V was shortened by 5 bases and J by 1 base, with 10 bases between the two germline ends. CDR1 and CDR2 from the germline V gene are PRHDT and FYEKMQ (reference sequence). Based on the CDR3 plus reference TRBV13 and TRBJ2-3, the full variable domain is AAGVIQSPRHLIKEKRETATLKCYPIPRHDTVYWYQQGPGQDPQFLISFYEKMQSDKGSIPDRFSAQQFSDYHSELNMSSLELGDSALYFCASSPRQGTDTQYFGPGTRLTVL.

The chain carries TRBV25-1 and TRBJ2-7, with TRBD1 as a possible D gene (5 bases). The CDR3 is 14 amino acids. The germline V gene has CDR1 MGHDK and CDR2 SYGVNS. V shed 5 bases and J shed 0 bases, with 11 bases lying between them. The CDR3, as DNA: TGTGCCAGCAGTTCATCTGGGGCCTCCTACGAGCAGTACTTC. It encodes CASSSSGASYEQYF.

The V and J genes are TRBV5-4 and TRBJ2-5; TRBD2 is a possible D gene (7 bases). Germline loops: CDR1 SGHNT, CDR2 YYREEE (reference sequence). The CDR3 spans 14 residues. Trimming pared 0 bases from V and 3 bases from J, leaving 9 bases between. The CDR3 loop reads CASSLAGGEETQYF. CDR3 coding DNA: TGTGCCAGCAGCTTGGCGGGGGGCGAAGAGACCCAGTACTTC. Based on the CDR3 plus reference TRBV5-4 and TRBJ2-5, the full variable domain is ETGVTQSPTHLIKTRGQQVTLRCSSQSGHNTVSWYQQALGQGPQFIFQYYREEENGRGNFPPRFSGLQFPNYSSELNVNALELDDSALYLCASSLAGGEETQYFGPGTRLLVL.

V usage is TRBV28 and J usage is TRBJ2-5; D gene uncertain. Per the germline V gene, CDR1 is MDHEN and CDR2 is SYDVKM. The V end was cut by 3 bases, the J end by 5 bases, with 7 bases between. The CDR3 has 12 amino acids. The CDR3 protein is CASSLVRETQYF. CDR3 sequence (DNA): TGTGCCAGCAGTTTGGTAAGGGAGACCCAGTACTTC.

The V and J genes are TRBV7-8 and TRBJ2-7, with 8 bases lining up with TRBD1. V lost 5 bases to trimming and J lost 0 bases; unmatched junction nucleotides: 9. CDR3 length: 16 amino acids. CDR1 and CDR2 (germline): SGHVS, FQNEAQ. This CDR3 is CASSPDPGTGSYEQYF. CDR3 DNA sequence: TGTGCCAGCAGCCCGGACCCTGGGACAGGCTCCTACGAGCAGTACTTC.

The V call is TRBV5-1, the J call TRBJ2-3, with D perhaps matching TRBD1 (6 bases). CDR1 is SGHRS, CDR2 YFSETQ, per germline. The CDR3 length is 15 residues. V gave up 3 bases and J gave up 2 bases, with 13 bases separating them. In nucleotides, the CDR3 is TGCGCCAGCAGCTCGCCACAGGGAGTCACAGATACGCAGTATTTT. Translated, it gives CASSSPQGVTDTQYF.

V is TRBV5-4 and J is TRBJ2-3, with no clear D. CDR1 and CDR2 (germline): SGHNT, YYREEE (reference sequence). With 0 bases removed from V and 6 bases from J, the gap between germline ends came to 5 bases. The CDR3 extends over 12 amino acids. CDR3 protein: CASSLGSDTQYF. For the CDR3, the DNA is TGTGCCAGCAGCTTGGGATCGGATACGCAGTATTTT. Complete variable domain (other parts from reference TRBV5-4 and TRBJ2-3): ETGVTQSPTHLIKTRGQQVTLRCSSQSGHNTVSWYQQALGQGPQFIFQYYREEENGRGNFPPRFSGLQFPNYSSELNVNALELDDSALYLCASSLGSDTQYFGPGTRLTVL.

This rearrangement joins TRBV10-3 to TRBJ2-3; tentatively, D is TRBD1 (5 bases). The CDR3 loop spans 14 amino acids. Looked up from germline, CDR1 is ENHRY and CDR2 is SYGVKD. Trimming removed 5 bases from V and 2 bases from J, with 11 bases in between. The CDR3 protein is CAISYRQNTDTQYF. The CDR3 DNA reads TGTGCCATCAGTTACAGACAGAACACAGATACGCAGTATTTT.

The chain combines TRBV19 with TRBJ2-1; TRBD2 is a possible D gene (6 bases). CDR1 LNHDA and CDR2 SQIVND come from the germline V gene (reference sequence). V was pared by 5 bases and J by 7 bases, with 12 bases between. The length of the CDR3 is 13 residues. CDR3 in amino acids: CASSGGIRNEQFF. DNA for the CDR3: TGTGCCAGTAGTGGGGGGATAAGAAATGAGCAGTTCTTC.

This clone was seen once. Written as DNA, the CDR3 is TGCGCCAGCAGCCAAGAGCGCAGTGAAGCTTTCTTT. This encodes CASSQERSEAFF. The genes are TRBV4-1 and TRBJ1-1, with D uncertain. The germline V gene encodes CDR1 MGHRA and CDR2 YSYEKL. V dropped 0 bases and J dropped 7 bases, with 6 bases sitting between them. The CDR3 length is 12 residues.

The chain combines TRBV6-5 with TRBJ2-1, with a tentative D call TRBD2 (6 bases). Germline CDR1 MNHEY, CDR2 SVGAGI. The length of the CDR3 is 15 residues. Trimming cost V 5 bases and J 0 bases, with 11 bases left between them. Written as DNA, the CDR3 is TGTGCCAGCAGTACCGACGGGAGCTCCTACAATGAGCAGTTCTTC. This codes for CASSTDGSSYNEQFF.

V is TRBV25-1 and J is TRBJ2-7; TRBD1 agrees at 8 bases. The ends lost 4 bases at V and 6 bases at J; junction bases unmatched: 5. This CDR3 contains 13 residues. Germline lookup yields CDR1 MGHDK and CDR2 SYGVNS. CDR3 DNA sequence: TGTGCCAGCAGTGTTGCCACAGGGGGCGAGCAGTACTTC. It codes for CASSVATGGEQYF.

This clone is a singleton in its sample. The V gene is TRBV2, the J gene TRBJ1-2; maybe TRBD1 (6 bases). Between the trimmed V and J ends, which lost 2 bases and 2 bases, there was a span of 15 bases. This CDR3 is 16 amino acids long. Germline CDR1 is SNHLY and CDR2 is FYNNEI. The CDR3 loop is CASSEFRAGVNYGYTF. CDR3 nucleotides: TGTGCCAGCAGTGAATTTCGGGCAGGGGTAAACTATGGCTACACCTTC.

The CDR3 DNA reads TGCAGCGTTGAAGATCGGTCAGGGAGAGGCTACACCTTC. Translation: CSVEDRSGRGYTF. This chain uses TRBV29-1 with TRBJ1-2, with D possibly TRBD1 on 5 matching bases. This CDR3 has 13 amino acids. V lost 0 bases to trimming and J lost 8 bases, with 13 bases between them. Germline CDR1 and CDR2: SQVTM and ANQGSEA. The variable domain in full, completed from reference TRBV29-1 and TRBJ1-2, reads SAVISQKPSRDICQRGTSLTIQCQVDSQVTMMFWYRQQPGQSLTLIATANQGSEATYESGFVIDKFPISRPNLTFSTLTVSNMSPEDSSIYLCSVEDRSGRGYTFGSGTRLTVV.

In nucleotides, the CDR3 is TGTGCCAGCAGCGTAGAGGGGACAGGGGAGGACGAGCAGTACTTC. It encodes CASSVEGTGEDEQYF. The genes are TRBV9 and TRBJ2-7; TRBD1 agrees at 10 bases. Germline V gene sequence: CDR1 SGDLS, CDR2 YYNGEE. The CDR3 runs to 15 residues. Trimming cost V 0 bases and J 5 bases; bases outside gene matches: 5.

V is TRBV10-1 and J is TRBJ2-3; the D gene is possibly TRBD2 (6 bases). CDR3 length equals 16 residues. V lost 0 bases to trimming and J lost 0 bases, with 10 bases between them. CDR1 WNHNN and CDR2 SYGVQD come from the germline V gene (reference sequence). The CDR3 is CASSESRDSSTDTQYF. For the CDR3, the DNA is TGCGCCAGCAGTGAGTCCCGGGACTCTAGCACAGATACGCAGTATTTT.

This sequence joins TRBV9 and TRBJ2-7; D gene ambiguous. Trimming left V 3 bases short and J 6 bases short, with 7 bases between. The V gene's germline CDR1 is SGDLS and CDR2 YYNGEE. This CDR3 has 11 residues. The CDR3 bases are TGTGCCAGCAGCGCGGGCGGCGAGCAGTACTTC. Its protein is CASSAGGEQYF. The full variable domain, with the rest looked up from reference TRBV9 and TRBJ2-7, is DSGVTQTPKHLITATGQRVTLRCSPRSGDLSVYWYQQSLDQGLQFLIQYYNGEERAKGNILERFSAQQFPDLHSELNLSSLELGDSALYFCASSAGGEQYFGPGTRLTVT.

The V gene is TRBV5-4, the J gene TRBJ2-5; unclear D gene. The V gene's germline CDR1 is SGHNT and CDR2 YYREEE (reference sequence). The CDR3 has 14 residues. V lost 4 bases, J lost 5 bases, and 15 bases lay in between. The CDR3 reads CASSPQVEMETQYF. DNA of the CDR3: TGTGCCAGCAGCCCCCAGGTGGAGATGGAGACCCAGTACTTC. Looking up the rest from reference TRBV5-4 and TRBJ2-5 gives the full variable domain: ETGVTQSPTHLIKTRGQQVTLRCSSQSGHNTVSWYQQALGQGPQFIFQYYREEENGRGNFPPRFSGLQFPNYSSELNVNALELDDSALYLCASSPQVEMETQYFGPGTRLLVL.

CDR3 sequence reads: CASSLEGGISYEQYF. The CDR3 coding sequence is TGTGCCAGCAGCTTAGAAGGGGGCATATCCTACGAGCAGTACTTC. This chain links TRBV11-2 with TRBJ2-7; 7 bases map to TRBD1. From germline, CDR1 is SGHAT and CDR2 FQNNGV. The CDR3 runs 15 residues. The trim removed 0 bases at V and 1 base at J, leaving 3 bases unmatched.

This clone was counted only a few times. CDR3 in amino acids: CASSRLFGAGANYGYTF. The CDR3 DNA reads TGTGCCAGCAGCCGCCTCTTCGGGGCGGGGGCTAACTATGGCTACACCTTC. J is TRBJ1-2 and V is TRBV4-2; weak D call: TRBD1 (5 bases). In germline, CDR1 is LGHNA, CDR2 YNFKEQ. V gave up 4 bases and J gave up 0 bases, with 18 bases separating them. CDR3 size: 17 residues.

The chain uses TRBV6-5 and TRBJ1-2; a possible D gene is TRBD1 (6 bases). Trimming removed 6 bases at V and 8 bases at J, with 22 bases between. The CDR3 consists of 15 residues. Germline values: CDR1 MNHEY, CDR2 SVGAGI. Here the CDR3 reads CASSPPKGELGGYTF. The CDR3 DNA is TGTGCCAGCAGCCCCCCGAAGGGGGAGCTGGGAGGCTACACCTTC.